The TCR beta chain described here comes from a study of prognosis after radiotherapy for stage I lung cancer. Whole-study context: About 15 cases involved newly diagnosed primary stage I lung tumors, and roughly 5 involved oligometastatic NSCLC subsequent to surgical resection of the primary tumor. Study-wide results and caveats: Once stereotactic body radiation therapy had been given, unique TCR clone counts fell, with a median of approximately 9,600 versus 7,200.

Losses at the gene ends were 6 bases for V and 4 bases for J; bases not matched to a gene: 9. CDR3 length: 15 amino acids. With two-round multiplex PCR, TCR beta CDR3 sequences were amplified from genomic DNA. Round-one PCR had primers specific to each TRBV and TRBJ gene. TCRdb re-called the multiplex PCR reads with MiXCR, one entry per CDR3 protein. The table records more than 30,000 distinct CDR3 sequences, 42% of them present only once. This clonotype occurred many times. Its target is not known. Sequencing was performed on PBMCs, taken before or after stereotactic body radiation therapy (not recorded which). The chain links TRBV12-3 or TRBV12-4 to TRBJ1-2, with 9 bases aligning to TRBD1. The TCR originated in a donor aged 50 or older with non-small cell lung cancer. DNA for the CDR3: TGTGCCAGCAGCCATCGGACAGGGGACTCCTATGGCTACACCTTC. Translated, it gives CASSHRTGDSYGYTF.